Detailed here is one T cell receptor (beta chain). Its antigen remains unknown. One junction end does not reproduce the germline sequence, and a read error may be involved. Germline CDR1 is MGHRA and CDR2 is YSYEKL. This CDR3 has 11 amino acids. This entry comes from a study of T cell responses to AZD1222 COVID-19 vaccine. The data were produced by immunoSEQ multiplex PCR, yet TCRdb's version contains in-frame clones alone and is incomplete. The data show around 140,000 clones, with 88% seen just once and 5.4% held by the top ten. Study-level results: With two AZD1222 doses given, Spike-specific TCR breadth and depth both rose. White British people made up most donors, females outnumbered males, and clonal diversity was possibly underestimated.

The J gene is TRBJ1-6, the V gene TRBV4-1; D uncertain. Source: peripheral blood, taken 28 days after the second dose of the MenACWY control vaccine. This sequence was found in an adult who received the MenACWY meningococcal vaccine as a control. The CDR3, as DNA: TGCGCCAGCAGCTTTACTTCATCCCTCCACTTT. This sequence encodes CASSFTSSLHF.